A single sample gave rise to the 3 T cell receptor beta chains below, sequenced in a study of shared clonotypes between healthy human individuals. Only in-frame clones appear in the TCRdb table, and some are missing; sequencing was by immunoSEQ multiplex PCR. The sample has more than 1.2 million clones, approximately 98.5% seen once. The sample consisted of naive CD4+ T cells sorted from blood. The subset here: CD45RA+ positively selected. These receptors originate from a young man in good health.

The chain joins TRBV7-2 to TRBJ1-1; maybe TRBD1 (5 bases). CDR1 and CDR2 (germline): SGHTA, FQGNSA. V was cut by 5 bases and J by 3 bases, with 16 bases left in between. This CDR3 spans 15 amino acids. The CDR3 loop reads CASSGNPGPDTEAFF. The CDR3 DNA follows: TGTGCCAGCAGCGGAAACCCGGGACCTGACACTGAAGCTTTCTTT.

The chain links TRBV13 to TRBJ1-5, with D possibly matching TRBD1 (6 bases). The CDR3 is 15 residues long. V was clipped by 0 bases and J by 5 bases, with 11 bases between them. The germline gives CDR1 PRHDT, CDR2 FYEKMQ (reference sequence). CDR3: CASSLGQGLHQPQHF. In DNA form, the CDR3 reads TGTGCCAGCAGCTTAGGGCAGGGGCTCCATCAGCCCCAGCATTTT.

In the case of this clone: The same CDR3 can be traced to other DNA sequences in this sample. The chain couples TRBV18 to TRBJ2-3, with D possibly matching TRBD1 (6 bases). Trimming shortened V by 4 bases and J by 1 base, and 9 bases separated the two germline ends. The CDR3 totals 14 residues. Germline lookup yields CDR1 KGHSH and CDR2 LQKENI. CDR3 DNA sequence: TGTGCCAGCTCACTACGACAGGGCACAGATACGCAGTATTTT. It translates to CASSLRQGTDTQYF.